What follows are 8 T cell receptor beta chains derived from one specimen sequenced in a study of circulating tumor DNA in untreated peripheral T-cell lymphoma. The repertoire was sequenced with immunoSEQ multiplex PCR; TCRdb's copy has only in-frame clones and lacks some. In the table there are a few thousand clones, about three quarters of which are singletons. The specimen was tumor tissue. These receptors were obtained from a human donor with peripheral T-cell lymphoma.

The rearrangement uses TRBV18 and TRBJ2-7, with 9 bases aligning to TRBD1. The CDR3 is made up of 16 amino acids. Germline V CDR1 and CDR2: KGHSH, LQKENI. The V and J ends lost 3 bases and 2 bases, in that order; junction bases with no gene match: 8. The CDR3 loop reads CASSPGRTGDPYEQYF. The CDR3 DNA reads as TGTGCCAGCTCACCGGGAAGGACAGGGGACCCCTACGAGCAGTACTTC.

CDR3 bases: TGTGCCAGCGGCTGGGGTAACTATGGCTACACCTTC. It codes for CASGWGNYGYTF. The chain links TRBV6-8 to TRBJ1-2, with D unclear. Germline-derived CDR1 and CDR2 are MNHGY and SAAAGT. V shed 8 bases and J shed 1 base, with 8 bases lying between them. The CDR3 is made up of 12 amino acids.

This clone showed up just once. J is TRBJ1-1 and V is TRBV7-2; no definite D call. V lost 5 bases and J 2 bases, leaving 9 bases between the germline ends. Looked up from germline, CDR1 is SGHTA and CDR2 is FQGNSA. The CDR3 covers 13 residues. CDR3 region: CASSRRANTEAFF. The CDR3 DNA follows: TGTGCCAGCAGCCGTAGAGCCAACACTGAAGCTTTCTTT.

Within the sample, this clone is large. This chain links TRBV6-8 with TRBJ1-1; no clear D gene. V was trimmed by 5 bases and J by 3 bases, leaving 13 bases between them. The CDR3 has 14 amino acids. Germline CDR1 and CDR2: MNHGY and SAAAGT. For the CDR3, the DNA is TGTGCCAGCAGTAAAACCCGATGGGACACTGAAGCTTTCTTT. As protein: CASSKTRWDTEAFF.

This clone is judged large. This chain uses TRBV11-3 with TRBJ2-7; 8 bases are shared with TRBD2. The V gene end was trimmed by 3 bases and the J gene end by 3 bases; junction bases not matched to a gene: 7. The germline CDR1 and CDR2 sequences are SGHNT and YENEEA. The CDR3 contains 15 residues. The CDR3 bases are TGTGCCAGCAGCTTGGAGCAAGCGGGGGTCTACGAGCAGTACGTC. It is translated as CASSLEQAGVYEQYV.

The rearrangement links TRBV19 to TRBJ2-2, with a weak D call TRBD2 (5 bases). The CDR3 is made up of 16 amino acids. V lost 5 bases and J 0 bases, leaving 13 bases between the germline ends. The germline V gene has CDR1 LNHDA and CDR2 SQIVND (reference sequence). This CDR3 is CASSRGGLTNTGELFF. The CDR3 region has the DNA TGTGCCAGTAGTCGAGGTGGACTGACGAACACCGGGGAGCTGTTTTTT.

In its sample, this clone was seen a few times. This chain joins TRBV29-1 and TRBJ1-3, with D possibly TRBD1 on 5 matching bases. Trimming shortened V by 4 bases and J by 3 bases, and 13 bases separated the two germline ends. This CDR3 has 14 amino acids. Germline V gives CDR1 SQVTM, CDR2 ANQGSEA. The CDR3 here is CSVAGDPFGNTIYF. CDR3 in DNA: TGCAGCGTTGCGGGGGACCCGTTTGGAAACACCATATATTTT. Variable domain in full (rest from reference TRBV29-1 and TRBJ1-3): SAVISQKPSRDICQRGTSLTIQCQVDSQVTMMFWYRQQPGQSLTLIATANQGSEATYESGFVIDKFPISRPNLTFSTLTVSNMSPEDSSIYLCSVAGDPFGNTIYFGEGSWLTVV.

This chain links TRBV18 with TRBJ1-5; D might be TRBD1 (5 bases). The V end was cut by 3 bases, the J end by 2 bases, with 26 bases between. Germline CDR1 is KGHSH and CDR2 is LQKENI. The CDR3 is made up of 20 amino acids. CDR3 bases: TGTGCCAGCTCACCCAGAAGGGGAGAATTTAGTCCTGTGGGCAATCAGCCCCAGCATTTT. Residues: CASSPRRGEFSPVGNQPQHF. Combining the CDR3 with reference TRBV18 and TRBJ1-5 gives the whole variable domain NAGVMQNPRHLVRRRGQEARLRCSPMKGHSHVYWYRQLPEEGLKFMVYLQKENIIDESGMPKERFSAEFPKEGPSILRIQQVVRGDSAAYFCASSPRRGEFSPVGNQPQHFGDGTRLSIL.